What follows is one T cell receptor beta chain and its context. There is no known antigen for this receptor. No base quality values were provided; no much bigger clone lies one nucleotide off. The entry originates in a study of shared clonotypes between healthy human individuals (dated by TCRdb to 2020 to 2021). Describing the broader study: The cohort comprised a couple of women and three men aged 18 to 49 years. Per donor, three plates each were used for CD4 naive and CD4 memory, two for CD8 naive, and one for CD8 memory. Blood TCR repertoires of several healthy adults were deeply sequenced to estimate repertoire size and the extent of clonotype sharing between individuals. Different laboratories and diverse techniques were used to prepare libraries and sequence TCR repertoires, to increase sequencing depth and limit assay-specific biases. Leukapheresis yielded between about 0.9 and 9 billion PBMCs per donor. General conclusions and limits of the study: Sampling was limited to blood, and TCR repertoires in tissue likely differ from TCR repertoires in blood. Larger estimated clonotype richness was generally found for naive subsets than for memory subsets. Pairwise subsampling indicated that sequencing depth was expected to affect the degree of clonotype sharing among donors. Clonotypes shared by all four sorted-subset donors showed higher generation probabilities than non-shared clonotypes. Across four donors, around 5% of naive CD4, roughly 3.3% of naive CD8, approximately 2.5% of memory CD4, and under 0.45% of memory CD8 clonotypes were shared. Even with the large sequencing depth, rarefaction of the sorted-subset datasets indicated that sequencing was incomplete. The small number of donors limited the genetic and exposure-history diversity represented.

There are 15 amino acids in the CDR3, from cysteine to phenylalanine inclusive. CDR3 DNA only is kept here, 45 bases in frame from base 1. Trimming removed 6 bases from V and 6 bases from J; the gene matches leave 12 bases unexplained. CDR1 WNHNN and CDR2 SYGVQD are derived from the germline V gene (reference sequence). CD8 naive samples were CD45RO-negative cells positively selected for CCR7, giving a CD45RA+CCR7+ population that excluded TemRA cells. The donors were healthy, HIV-negative adults with no recently reported acute infections or vaccinations. Every donor was a Caucasian adult residing in Nashville, Tennessee, USA. Blood was collected by leukapheresis, and PBMCs were isolated by Ficoll-Histopaque density gradient centrifugation and then cryopreserved in liquid nitrogen vapor phase. Purity and quantity of every magnetically sorted T cell population were checked by analytical flow cytometry. From each sorted fraction, genomic DNA was isolated and quantified by UV absorbance on a Nanodrop 2000c.

Using the deep immunoSEQ assay, TCR CDR3 regions were amplified from genomic DNA by multiplex PCR. Extracted genomic DNA from each cell subset was spread evenly across all wells of several immunoSEQ 96-well plates, with each plate serving as a replicate. For sorted subsets, 150 to 250 ng genomic DNA, equal to tens of thousands of T cell genomes, was loaded into each replicate PCR. Purified libraries were quantified with a Qubit 3.0 fluorometer, sized on a Bioanalyzer 2100, and re-quantified with the KAPA Library Quantification kit. Every immunoSEQ 96-well plate was sequenced on a separate single-read 150-cycle Illumina NextSeq 550 flow cell. As for the authors' bioinformatics: Because the immunoSEQ output held only junctional sequences and lacked quality scores, the filtering could not match the filtering applied to full-length reads. Sequences were annotated with PyIR, a Python wrapper for IgBLAST v1.9, using IMGT germline references to assign V/J genes and CDR3. Reads with weak V/J assignments (E-value above 1e-6), missing CDR3, stop codons, out-of-frame junctions, or ambiguous translated residues were removed. V3J clonotypes were defined by identical inferred V gene, J gene, and CDR3 amino acid sequence. Percentage overlap between repertoires was computed as shared unique clonotypes divided by the size of the smaller repertoire. Repertoire richness was assessed with RTK rarefaction, the Chao1 estimator, and Recon v2.1 estimates of unobserved clonotypes. Generation probabilities were computed with OLGA for all TCRbeta clonotypes obtained by the gDNA method from several donors. TCRdb limited this immuneACCESS table to in-frame rearrangements with V and J called. A share of clones is missing; checked studies link under half to unresolved V genes, and the rest is unexplained. V, J and clone size reflect that table, while D and trimming were determined from the DNA. This sample holds over 2,000,000 clones; about 93% were observed only once. Together, the top ten hold around 1.7% of the sample.

This TCR was recovered from a young man in good health. Some clones in this sample may be carry-over from other donors' samples. The rearranged chain carries TRBV10-1 and TRBJ1-1; 8 central bases correspond to TRBD1. The specimen sequenced was naive CD8+ T cells from PBMCs. What this sample's cell subset or site label stands for: CD45RA+CCR7+. Here the CDR3 is given as CASSGDRTGKAEAFF. The bases are TGCGCCAGCAGCGGAGACCGGACAGGGAAGGCTGAAGCTTTCTTT.